This entry is about one T cell receptor beta chain. The source of the sample is a study of CD8 T cells in Susac syndrome. This CDR3 region has 13 residues. CDR1 SGDLS and CDR2 YYNGEE come from the germline V gene. Trimming took 6 bases from V and 6 from J; bases not matched to a gene: 8. Random hexamers were used to reverse transcribe an amount of about 0.45 to 1 ug RNA. The amplification used immunoSEQ multiplex PCR on TCR beta CDR3; it spanned 54 Vbeta and 13 Jbeta. A single record per CDR3 protein comes from TCRdb applying MiXCR to the immunoSEQ multiplex PCR reads. The sample includes 250,000 to 300,000 distinct CDR3 sequences, approximately 85% of them seen just once. Sequencing of TCR beta was performed on blood CD8+ and CD4+ T cells. Bulk CD8+ and CD4+ cells came from magnetic negative isolation; CD8+ TEMRA by FACS.

This sequence originates from a human donor with multiple sclerosis. The gene calls are TRBV9 and TRBJ1-2; 7 nucleotides align to TRBD1. Sequencing was done on a sample of CD8+ T cells from PBMCs. In DNA form, the CDR3 reads TGTGCCAGCACCTCCGGGACAGAGAATGGCTACACCTTC. This codes for CASTSGTENGYTF.